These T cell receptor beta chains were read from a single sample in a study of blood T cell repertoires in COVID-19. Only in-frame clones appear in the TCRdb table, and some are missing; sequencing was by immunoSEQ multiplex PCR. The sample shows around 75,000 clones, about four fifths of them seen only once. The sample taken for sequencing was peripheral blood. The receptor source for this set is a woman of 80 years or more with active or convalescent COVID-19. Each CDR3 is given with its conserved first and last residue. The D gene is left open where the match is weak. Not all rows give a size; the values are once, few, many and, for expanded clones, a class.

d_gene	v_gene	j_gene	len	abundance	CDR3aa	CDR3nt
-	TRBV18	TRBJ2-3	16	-	CASSPPTQPSTDTQYF	TGTGCCAGCTCACCACCGACACAGCCGTCCACAGATACGCAGTATTTT
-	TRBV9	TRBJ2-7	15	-	CASSVDGARNYEQYF	TGTGCCAGCAGCGTAGACGGAGCTAGAAACTACGAGCAGTACTTC
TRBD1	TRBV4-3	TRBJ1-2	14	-	CASSQARTGGGYTF	TGCGCCAGCAGCCAAGCTCGGACAGGGGGAGGCTACACCTTC
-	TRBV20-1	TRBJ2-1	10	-	CSAQRREQFF	TGCAGTGCCCAGAGGCGTGAGCAGTTCTTC
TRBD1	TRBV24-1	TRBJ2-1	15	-	CATSDGRQGWDEQFF	TGTGCCACCAGTGATGGGAGACAGGGCTGGGATGAGCAGTTCTTC
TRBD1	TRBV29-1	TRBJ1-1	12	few	CSVMDRWTEAFF	TGCAGCGTTATGGACAGGTGGACTGAAGCTTTCTTT
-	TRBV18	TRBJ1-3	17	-	CASSPIRGPTSGNTIYF	TGTGCCAGCTCACCAATTAGGGGCCCAACCTCTGGAAACACCATATATTTT
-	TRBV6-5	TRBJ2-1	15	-	CASSYSYQPNNEQFF	TGTGCCAGCAGTTACAGCTACCAACCGAACAATGAGCAGTTCTTC
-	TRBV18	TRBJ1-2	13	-	CASSQTGIDGYTF	TGTGCCAGCTCACAAACAGGCATCGATGGCTACACCTTC
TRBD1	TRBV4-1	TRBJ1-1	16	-	CASSQATGVVITEAFF	TGCGCCAGCAGCCAAGCCACAGGGGTTGTTATAACTGAAGCTTTCTTT
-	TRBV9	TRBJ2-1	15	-	CASSTTGTTYNEQFF	TGTGCCAGCAGCACCACAGGGACCACCTACAATGAGCAGTTCTTC
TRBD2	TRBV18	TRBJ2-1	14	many	CASSPPPSGNTQFF	TGTGCCAGCTCACCACCGCCTAGCGGGAATACGCAGTTCTTC
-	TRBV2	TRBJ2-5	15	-	CAGHQVRNIEETQYF	TGTGCCGGTCACCAGGTCAGAAATATAGAAGAGACCCAGTACTTC
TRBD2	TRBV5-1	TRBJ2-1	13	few	CASSPGLDNEQFF	TGCGCCAGCAGCCCCGGACTAGACAATGAGCAGTTCTTC
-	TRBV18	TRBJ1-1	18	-	CASSPQASRGQVGTEAFF	TGTGCCAGCTCACCCCAGGCCAGCAGGGGCCAGGTTGGGACTGAAGCTTTCTTT
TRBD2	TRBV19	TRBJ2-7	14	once	CASSATSGDYEQYF	TGTGCCAGTAGTGCGACTAGCGGGGACTACGAGCAGTACTTC
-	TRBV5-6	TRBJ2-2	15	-	CASTYRGWNTGELFF	TGTGCCAGCACCTACAGAGGGTGGAACACCGGGGAGCTGTTTTTT
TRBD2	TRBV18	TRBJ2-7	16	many	CASSPPGLAGAYEQYF	TGTGCCAGCTCACCACCGGGCCTAGCGGGCGCCTACGAGCAGTACTTC
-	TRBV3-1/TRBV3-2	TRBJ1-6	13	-	CASTRNYNSPLHF	TGTGCCAGCACCAGAAACTATAATTCACCCCTCCACTTT
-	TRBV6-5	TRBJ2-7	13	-	CASITTRALEQYF	TGTGCCAGCATAACGACGCGGGCCTTAGAGCAGTACTTC
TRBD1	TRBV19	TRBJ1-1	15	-	CASSSHRDRHTEAFF	TGTGCCAGTAGTTCGCACCGGGACAGGCACACTGAAGCTTTCTTT
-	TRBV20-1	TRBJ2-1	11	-	CSARVAIEQFF	TGCAGTGCTAGAGTAGCGATTGAGCAGTTCTTC
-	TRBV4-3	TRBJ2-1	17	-	CASSQGVGRRSYNEQFF	TGCGCCAGCAGCCAAGGGGTGGGGAGGCGCTCCTACAATGAGCAGTTCTTC
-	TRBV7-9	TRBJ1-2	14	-	CASSPSGVAGGYTF	TGTGCCAGCAGCCCCTCGGGGGTTGCGGGAGGCTACACCTTC